The 18 T cell receptor beta chains below all came from one sample that was sequenced in a study of molecular identifiers for immune sequencing clone quantification. TCRdb recomputed calls from the PCR reads with MiXCR, one row per CDR3 protein. The data show around 460,000 distinct CDR3 sequences, about 22% seen once. Material: naive CD8+ T cells from blood, with Jurkat cell RNA spiked in. Noted subset: FACS-sorted CD8+CD4-CCR7+CD45RA+ naive T cells. Receptors were obtained from a human donor in good health. Some libraries in this study had Jurkat cell RNA spiked in.

For the CDR3, the DNA is TGTGCCAGCAGCGTAGGTGGCGATGAGCAGTTCTTC. This codes for CASSVGGDEQFF. The chain links TRBV9 to TRBJ2-1, with D hard to call. V lost 0 bases and J lost 8, with 6 bases in between. The CDR3 totals 12 residues. Germline V gene sequence: CDR1 SGDLS, CDR2 YYNGEE.

As DNA, the CDR3 is TGCAGTGCTTGTCCCAGGGCCCAACCCTACGAGCAGTACTTC. Translating gives CSACPRAQPYEQYF. The chain is built from TRBV20-1 and TRBJ2-7, with D perhaps matching TRBD1 (5 bases). The V gene lost 5 bases and the J gene lost 2 bases, with 16 bases spanning the gap. The CDR3 length is 14 residues. Germline V gives CDR1 DFQATT, CDR2 SNEGSKA (reference sequence).

This clonotype was seen at least ten times. DNA of the CDR3: TGTGCCAGCAGCTCGGTTACGCCGTACGAGCAGTACTTC. Encoded protein: CASSSVTPYEQYF. The chain uses TRBV7-2 and TRBJ2-7; no firm D call. V lost 4 bases, J lost 4 bases, and 11 bases lay in between. Germline values: CDR1 SGHTA, CDR2 FQGNSA. The CDR3 has 13 amino acids.

The rearrangement joins TRBV6-2 or TRBV6-3 to TRBJ2-3; 8 nucleotides line up with TRBD2. This CDR3 has 13 residues. V was clipped by 7 bases and J by 4 bases; unmatched bases: 4. Germline V CDR1 and CDR2: MNHEY, SVGEGT. CDR3 sequence (DNA): TGTGCCAGCACCTTAGCGGGGCCAGATACGCAGTATTTT. It is translated as CASTLAGPDTQYF.

The genes are TRBV11-3 and TRBJ1-1; 8 bases match TRBD1. Germline V gene data show CDR1 as SGHNT and CDR2 as YENEEA. This CDR3 comprises 15 residues. The V and J ends lost 5 bases and 2 bases, in that order; junction bases with no gene match: 7. CDR3 residues: CASSARTGPNTEAFF. CDR3 DNA sequence: TGTGCCAGCAGCGCACGGACAGGGCCAAACACTGAAGCTTTCTTT.

The table lists this clonotype with many counts. The chain recombines TRBV7-9 with TRBJ1-4, with D tentatively TRBD1 (5 bases). Germline V gene sequence: CDR1 SEHNR, CDR2 FQNEAQ (reference sequence). V dropped 1 base and J dropped 10 bases, with 10 bases sitting between them. CDR3 length: 13 amino acids. The CDR3 DNA reads as TGTGCCAGCAGCTTAGGAGGGGACGGAAAACTGTTTTTT. Its protein is CASSLGGDGKLFF.

The chain has TRBV11-2 and TRBJ1-1, with a weak D call TRBD1 (5 bases). The CDR3 is 14 residues long. Germline CDR1 and CDR2: SGHAT and FQNNGV. Deletions cut 5 bases from V and 4 bases from J, with 14 bases between. The CDR3 DNA sequence: TGTGCCAGCAGCCCCAATGGGGGGACCACTGAAGCTTTCTTT. Protein sequence: CASSPNGGTTEAFF.

There are many counts of this clonotype. This chain joins TRBV7-9 and TRBJ2-3, with 7 positions matching TRBD2. This CDR3 comprises 19 residues. V lost 4 bases to trimming and J lost 2 bases; unmatched junction nucleotides: 18. The germline V gene has CDR1 SEHNR and CDR2 FQNEAQ (reference sequence). For the CDR3, the DNA is TGTGCCAGCAGCTCCTCCTTGGGGTGGGGACTACATCCCACAGATACGCAGTATTTT. The encoded protein is CASSSSLGWGLHPTDTQYF.

Only a few counts were recorded for this clonotype. The V and J genes are TRBV9 and TRBJ2-2, with D perhaps TRBD1 or TRBD2 (5 bases each). CDR3 length: 14 amino acids. Germline loops: CDR1 SGDLS, CDR2 YYNGEE. Trimming pared 8 bases from V and 3 bases from J, leaving 14 bases between. The CDR3 DNA follows: TGTGCCAGTGAGGGGCTAGACGACACCGGGGAGCTGTTTTTT. It yields the protein CASEGLDDTGELFF.

In this sample, this clonotype turned up many times. The chain recombines TRBV7-9 with TRBJ2-5, with D tentatively TRBD2 (6 bases). Trimming removed 6 bases at V and 0 bases at J, with 8 bases between. This CDR3 is 13 amino acids long. CDR1 and CDR2 from the germline V gene are SEHNR and FQNEAQ (reference sequence). The CDR3 reads CASRSGHQETQYF. For the CDR3, the DNA is TGTGCCAGCAGGAGCGGGCACCAAGAGACCCAGTACTTC.

Comments on this clonotype: This may come from a read error, since a much larger clone is one base off. No DNA is shown, since the ends of the CDR3 on it are uncertain; the CDR3 is the one TCRdb lists. The chain employs TRBV28 and TRBJ1-1; whether TRBD1, the table's D call, matches the DNA was not checked. Germline CDR1 is MDHEN and CDR2 is SYDVKM. The CDR3 contains 14 residues when both ends are counted. Here the CDR3 reads CASSLWGAGTEALF.

In regard to this clonotype: A much larger clone differs from this one at a single base, so this may be a read error. The chain has TRBV2 and TRBJ2-2; no definite D call. CDR3 length: 15 amino acids. Germline-derived CDR1 and CDR2 are SNHLY and FYNNEI. Here the CDR3 reads CTSTTFIANTGELFF. CDR3 coding DNA: TGTACCAGTACGACCTTCATCGCGAACACCGGGGAGCTGTTTTTT.

This clonotype was observed many times. V gene TRBV7-6 combines with J gene TRBJ2-5; 11 bases are a match to TRBD2. The germline V gene encodes CDR1 SGHVS and CDR2 FNYEAQ. J lost 5 bases, V lost 1 base, and 3 bases had no gene match. This CDR3 contains 15 residues. The CDR3 DNA follows: TGTGCCAGCAGCTTAGATCCTAGCGGGGGGGAGACCCAGTACTTC. It yields the protein CASSLDPSGGETQYF.

This clonotype was recorded at least ten times. The chain combines TRBV4-3 with TRBJ2-2; D possibly uses TRBD1 or TRBD2 (5 bases each). Trimming cost V 2 bases and J 5 bases, with 21 bases left between them. Germline V lookup: CDR1 LGHNA, CDR2 YSLEER. The CDR3 loop spans 18 amino acids. CDR3 sequence: CASSQNRGRVGKTGELFF. The CDR3 nucleotides read TGCGCCAGCAGCCAAAACCGGGGCAGGGTTGGAAAAACCGGGGAGCTGTTTTTT.

As for this clonotype: A much more abundant neighbour one base away suggests this may be a read error. The rearrangement uses TRBV29-1 and TRBJ2-7, with D possibly called TRBD1 or TRBD2 (5 bases each). This CDR3 region has 14 residues. Germline lookup yields CDR1 SQVTM and CDR2 ANQGSEA. V was trimmed by 4 bases and J by 7 bases, leaving 20 bases between them. This CDR3 is CSVAAGSSYNEQYF. The DNA for the CDR3 is TGCAGCGTTGCAGCAGGGAGCTCCTACAATGAGCAGTACTTC.

There are many counts of this clonotype. Here the CDR3 reads CATQAAMNTEAFF. The CDR3 DNA sequence: TGTGCCACCCAGGCAGCTATGAACACTGAAGCTTTCTTT. The gene calls are TRBV24-1 and TRBJ1-1; no clear D. Looked up from germline, CDR1 is KGHDR and CDR2 is SFDVKD. Trimming removed 9 bases from V and 0 bases from J, with 10 bases in between. The CDR3 runs to 13 residues.

This clonotype has at least ten counts. This chain uses TRBV25-1 with TRBJ2-5; TRBD2 aligns across 7 bases. J lost 5 bases, V lost 8 bases, and 11 bases had no gene match. The germline gives CDR1 MGHDK, CDR2 SYGVNS. This CDR3 contains 14 residues. The CDR3 DNA is TGTGCCAGCTCCACGACTAGCTACGGGGAGACCCAGTACTTC. Amino acids: CASSTTSYGETQYF.

This clonotype was found a few times. The chain uses TRBV28 and TRBJ1-1; TRBD1 might be the D (5 bases). CDR3 length: 12 residues. CDR1 is MDHEN and CDR2 is SYDVKM in the germline V gene. The ends were cut back, 4 bases at V and 7 bases at J, with 10 bases in the middle. In nucleotides, the CDR3 is TGTGCCAGCAGTTCTCAGGGTATTGAAGCTTTCTTT. It encodes CASSSQGIEAFF.